Following are 10 T cell receptor beta chains from one sample sequenced in a study of control samples from healthy donors and cancer patients. TCRdb keeps only in-frame clones here, not all; method: immunoSEQ multiplex PCR. In the table there are roughly 450,000 clones, 75% to 95% of which are singletons. The sample taken for sequencing was PBMCs. These TCRs come from a man between 40 and 49 years old with head and neck cancer.

This clone was picked up a small number of times. V gene TRBV19 combines with J gene TRBJ2-7, with 7 positions matching TRBD1. The CDR3 spans 13 residues. Looked up from germline, CDR1 is LNHDA and CDR2 is SQIVND (reference sequence). J lost 3 bases, V lost 6 bases, and 5 bases had no gene match. The DNA of the CDR3 is TGTGCCAGTAGCAGGGACAGTAACTACGAGCAGTACTTC. The encoded protein is CASSRDSNYEQYF.

This chain links TRBV11-2 with TRBJ2-2; either TRBD1 or TRBD2 may fit D (5 bases each). V lost 3 bases to trimming and J lost 5 bases, with 13 bases between them. This CDR3 has 15 amino acids. Germline V gene data show CDR1 as SGHAT and CDR2 as FQNNGV. The CDR3 nucleotides read TGTGCCAGCAGCTTGGGAGACAGATCGACCGGGGAGCTGTTTTTT. Its protein product is CASSLGDRSTGELFF.

J is TRBJ2-7 and V is TRBV10-2; TRBD1 might be the D (8 bases). This CDR3 has 16 amino acids. Germline assignment: CDR1 WSHSY and CDR2 SAAADI. Trimming cost V 2 bases and J 5 bases, with 19 bases left between them. The CDR3, as DNA: TGCGCCAGCAGTGAGCCCATACAGGGGGGGGGACACGAGCAGTACTTC. Protein sequence: CASSEPIQGGGHEQYF.

This clone was counted a single time. The chain couples TRBV5-8 to TRBJ2-7; tentative D call: TRBD1 (5 bases). Germline V CDR1 and CDR2: SGHTS, YDEGEE. Trimming removed 4 bases at V and 4 bases at J, with 18 bases between. There are 15 residues in the CDR3. CDR3 sequence: CASSGRTRVRYEQYF. Written as DNA, the CDR3 is TGTGCCAGCAGCGGAAGGACAAGAGTCAGGTACGAGCAGTACTTC. The complete variable domain, with remaining parts taken from reference TRBV5-8 and TRBJ2-7, reads EAGVTQSPTHLIKTRGQQATLRCSPISGHTSVYWYQQALGLGLQFLLWYDEGEERNRGNFPPRFSGRQFPNYSSELNVNALELEDSALYLCASSGRTRVRYEQYFGPGTRLTVT.

The rearrangement uses TRBV7-2 and TRBJ2-4, with 14 bases lining up with TRBD2. Germline values: CDR1 SGHTA, CDR2 FQGNSA. Trimming cost V 6 bases and J 1 base; bases outside gene matches: 11. This CDR3 spans 19 amino acids. CDR3 DNA sequence: TGTGCCAGCAGTATGCCGGGACTAGCGGGGGATGGGGCCAAAAACATTCAGTACTTC. Its translation: CASSMPGLAGDGAKNIQYF.

The J gene is TRBJ1-1, the V gene TRBV7-3; TRBD1 might be the D (6 bases). Trimming pared 1 base from V and 1 base from J, leaving 10 bases between. Germline assignment: CDR1 SGHTA and CDR2 FQGTGA. The CDR3 contains 15 residues. CDR3 region: CASSLIRGQNTEAFF. Written as DNA, the CDR3 is TGTGCCAGCAGCTTAATTCGGGGGCAGAACACTGAAGCTTTCTTT.

A single count supports this clone. The CDR3 is CASSRQGTNYGYTF. In nucleotides, the CDR3 is TGTGCCAGCAGTCGACAGGGGACTAACTATGGCTACACCTTC. V usage is TRBV5-8 and J usage is TRBJ1-2, with 8 bases that match TRBD1. The germline CDR1 and CDR2 sequences are SGHTS and YDEGEE. The V segment lost 5 bases and the J segment 0 bases; nucleotides outside the gene matches: 3. This CDR3 has 14 residues.

This clone is a singleton in its sample. In nucleotides, the CDR3 is TGTGCCAGCAGTTTAGCTCTAGCGGCCACAGATACGCAGTATTTT. Translated, it gives CASSLALAATDTQYF. This chain connects TRBV28 to TRBJ2-3, with TRBD2 identical over 7 bases. The CDR3 totals 15 residues. Germline values: CDR1 MDHEN, CDR2 SYDVKM. With V trimmed by 2 bases and J by 2 bases, 4 bases remained unmatched.

This chain joins TRBV27 and TRBJ2-2; 7 bases map to TRBD2. The CDR3 has 14 residues. The germline V gene encodes CDR1 MNHEY and CDR2 SMNVEV (reference sequence). The junction had 9 bases not matched to a gene; V was cut back by 6 bases and J by 8 bases. The CDR3 nucleotides read TGTGCCAGCAGCCGACTAGCCTCGGGGGGGGAGCTGTTTTTT. Residues: CASSRLASGGELFF.

J is TRBJ2-3 and V is TRBV11-3; TRBD2 agrees at 14 bases. The CDR3 covers 17 residues. The germline CDR1 and CDR2 sequences are SGHNT and YENEEA. Unmatched junction bases numbered 6, after V lost 5 bases and J lost 2 bases. The CDR3 bases are TGTGCCAGCAGCCCGGGGACTAGCGGGAGCGCCACAGATACGCAGTATTTT. This gives the protein CASSPGTSGSATDTQYF.